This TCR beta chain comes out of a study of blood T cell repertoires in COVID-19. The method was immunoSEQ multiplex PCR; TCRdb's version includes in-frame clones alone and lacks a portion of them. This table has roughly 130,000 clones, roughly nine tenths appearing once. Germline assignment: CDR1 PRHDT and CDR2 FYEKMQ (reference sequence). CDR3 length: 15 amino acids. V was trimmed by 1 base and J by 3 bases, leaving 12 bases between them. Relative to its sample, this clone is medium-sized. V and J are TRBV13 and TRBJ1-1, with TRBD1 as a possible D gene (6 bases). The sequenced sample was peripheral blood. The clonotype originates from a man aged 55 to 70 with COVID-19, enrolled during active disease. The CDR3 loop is CASSLVGAVDTEAFF. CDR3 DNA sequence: TGTGCCAGCAGCTTAGTGGGGGCGGTGGACACTGAAGCTTTCTTT.